These T cell receptor beta chains were read from a single sample in a study of read filtering for tumor transcriptome and immune sequencing. From the reads, TCRdb called clonotypes with MiXCR, one entry per CDR3 protein. This sample has 35,000 to 50,000 distinct CDR3 sequences, with around 11% found just once. Input material: a population of CD138-negative cells sorted from bone marrow. The receptors originated from a donor at least 40 years old with multiple myeloma. Both conserved end residues are part of each CDR3. Fields, in order: V gene, J gene, clone size, D gene, CDR3 DNA, CDR3 protein. D genes are given only for firm matches. Part of the rows lack a size; the others show once, few, many or a class for expanded clones.

TRBV7-2	TRBJ2-5	few	NA	TGTGCCAGCAGCCCTATAAGGGCAGAGACCCAGTACTTC	CASSPIRAETQYF
TRBV2	TRBJ1-2	NA	NA	TGTGCCAGCAGCGATGACAGAAATGGCTACACCTTC	CASSDDRNGYTF
TRBV6-2/TRBV6-3	TRBJ2-1	many	NA	TGTGCCAGCAGCCGGGTTTTGGGGGGCCCCTACAATGAGCAGTTCTTC	CASSRVLGGPYNEQFF
TRBV11-2	TRBJ2-2	NA	TRBD1	TGTGCCAGCAGCTTACCGACAGGGGTGGGCAACACCGGGGAGCTGTTTTTT	CASSLPTGVGNTGELFF
TRBV4-1	TRBJ2-7	NA	TRBD2	TGCGCCAGCAGTCAAGATCCAGCGGGAGCCTACGGGCAGTACTTC	CASSQDPAGAYGQYF
TRBV11-2	TRBJ1-1	many	NA	TGTGCCAGCAGCGTCTTTCGGTCCACGGCTGAAGCTTTCTTT	CASSVFRSTAEAFF
TRBV18	TRBJ2-5	many	NA	TGTGCCAGCTCAAGCCTCAGGGTGGAGACCCAGTACTTC	CASSSLRVETQYF
TRBV11-2	TRBJ1-3	NA	NA	TGTGCCAGCAGCTTGAACGGACTCTCGAGCTCTGGAAACACCATATATTTT	CASSLNGLSSSGNTIYF
TRBV2	TRBJ1-5	many	NA	TGTGCCAGCAAAGGAGATGGGGGGTCAAATCAGCCCCAGCATTTT	CASKGDGGSNQPQHF
TRBV20-1	TRBJ1-5	many	NA	TGCAGTGCTAGGGGCAGTAGCAATCAGCCCCAGCATTTT	CSARGSSNQPQHF
TRBV24-1	TRBJ2-5	few	TRBD2	TGTGCCACCAGTGATTTCGGGACTAGCAGGGAGACCCAGTACTTC	CATSDFGTSRETQYF
TRBV7-2	TRBJ1-6	many	NA	TGTGCCAGCAGCCCTACGTTGGGGGACTCACCCCTCCACTTT	CASSPTLGDSPLHF
TRBV30	TRBJ2-7	many	TRBD1	TGTGCCTGGAGTGTACAGGGGTTCGGCGAGCAGTACTTC	CAWSVQGFGEQYF
TRBV19	TRBJ1-6	many	TRBD1	TGTGCCAGTAGTCTTACGACAGGGGATGGAGGCAATTCACCCCTCCACTTT	CASSLTTGDGGNSPLHF
TRBV4-1	TRBJ1-1	many	NA	TGCGCCAGCAGCCAAGGATCTGGGGGCGTTTTTTCAGCTTTCTTT	CASSQGSGGVFSAFF
TRBV28	TRBJ2-1	many	TRBD2	TGTGCCAGCAGTGGGCGGGGGACGGCAAATGAGCAGTTCTTC	CASSGRGTANEQFF
TRBV29-1	TRBJ2-6	few	NA	TGCAGCGCCTCTGGGGCCAACGTCCTGACTTTC	CSASGANVLTF
TRBV7-8	TRBJ2-5	many	NA	TGTGCCAGCAGCCGAGCTTTGCAGACCCAGTACTTC	CASSRALQTQYF
TRBV6-5	TRBJ2-7	many	NA	TGTGCCAGCTGTCGGGACATCCATTCCTACGAGCAGTACTTC	CASCRDIHSYEQYF
TRBV6-5	TRBJ2-3	NA	TRBD1	TGTGCCAGCAGTCGGACAGGGGGCTCAGATACGCAGTATTTT	CASSRTGGSDTQYF
TRBV4-1	TRBJ1-6	many	NA	TGCGCCAGCAGCCAAGATCGGCAGGGTCGGAATTCACCCCTCCACTTT	CASSQDRQGRNSPLHF
TRBV28	TRBJ2-1	NA	NA	TGTGCCAGCAGTTTAGGGGACGGATACAATGAGCAGTTCTTC	CASSLGDGYNEQFF
TRBV5-6	TRBJ2-1	NA	NA	TGTGCTAGCAGCCTCCGGGGCCGGGGACTCGGTGAGCAGTTCTTC	CASSLRGRGLGEQFF
TRBV4-1	TRBJ2-7	many	TRBD1	TGCGCCAGCAGCCAACATGGACAGGGATCCTACGAGCAGTACTTC	CASSQHGQGSYEQYF
TRBV20-1	TRBJ2-7	many	NA	TGCAGTGCTAGGGTCATCAGCTCCTACGAGCAGTACTTC	CSARVISSYEQYF